These 15 T cell receptor beta chains originate from one sample sequenced in a study of radiation and T cells in renal cell carcinoma. Using immunoSEQ multiplex PCR, the repertoire was profiled, and TCRdb retains in-frame clones only, with some absent. This sample yields approximately 110,000 clones, of which around 84% are seen a single time; approximately 3% belongs to the top ten. Time point in this sample: baseline pretreatment blood. Treatment indicated: 15 Gy SBRT to primary tumor, nephrectomy 4 weeks later. The specimen was blood, collected from a patient whose treatment included radiotherapy and nephrectomy. The receptors stem from a woman aged 55-70 years with renal cell carcinoma.

The chain employs TRBV4-3 and TRBJ1-2; tentatively, D is TRBD1 (6 bases). The V end was cut by 4 bases, the J end by 2 bases, with 11 bases between. The CDR3 has 14 amino acids. The V gene's germline CDR1 is LGHNA and CDR2 YSLEER. The CDR3 DNA is TGCGCCAGCAGCCTTCGACAGGCGAACTATGGCTACACCTTC. This gives the protein CASSLRQANYGYTF.

CDR3 residues: CASSLGWPAYEQYF. The DNA of the CDR3 is TGTGCCAGCAGCTTGGGCTGGCCCGCTTACGAGCAGTACTTC. The chain uses TRBV7-9 and TRBJ2-7; no definite D call. V gave up 3 bases and J gave up 4 bases, with 13 bases separating them. In germline, CDR1 is SEHNR, CDR2 FQNEAQ (reference sequence). The length of the CDR3 is 14 residues.

The genes are TRBV5-5 and TRBJ1-1, with D maybe TRBD1 (5 bases). Deletions cut 0 bases from V and 4 bases from J, with 13 bases between. Per germline, CDR1 SGHKS and CDR2 YYEKEE (reference sequence). This CDR3 is built from 15 residues. For the CDR3, the DNA is TGTGCCAGCAGCTTGGTAGGTGACAGAAGCACTGAAGCTTTCTTT. Its translation is CASSLVGDRSTEAFF.

This chain joins TRBV5-1 and TRBJ2-3; no clear D. This CDR3 has 14 residues. CDR1 and CDR2 from the germline V gene are SGHRS and YFSETQ. V was trimmed by 0 bases and J by 6 bases, leaving 11 bases between them. The CDR3, as DNA: TGCGCCAGCAGCTTGGAGAGGATGTCGGATACGCAGTATTTT. Its protein product is CASSLERMSDTQYF.

The CDR3 DNA sequence: TGTGCCAGCAGTGAAGAGGGGGGCAGGGACACTGAAGCTTTCTTT. It encodes CASSEEGGRDTEAFF. V and J are TRBV25-1 and TRBJ1-1; D perhaps matches TRBD1 (6 bases). V lost 2 bases, J lost 3 bases, and 13 bases lay in between. The CDR3 runs 15 residues. The V gene's germline CDR1 is MGHDK and CDR2 SYGVNS.

The V and J genes are TRBV29-1 and TRBJ2-1; 14 positions agree with TRBD2. The CDR3 runs 15 residues. From germline, CDR1 is SQVTM and CDR2 ANQGSEA. The V segment lost 8 bases and the J segment 7 bases; nucleotides outside the gene matches: 10. CDR3 region: CSLMGTSGGFNEQFF. In DNA, the CDR3 is TGCAGCTTAATGGGGACTAGCGGGGGTTTTAATGAGCAGTTCTTC.

The chain couples TRBV29-1 to TRBJ2-7, with D unclear. Trimming removed 4 bases at V and 3 bases at J, with 16 bases between. This CDR3 has 14 residues. Germline CDR1 is SQVTM and CDR2 is ANQGSEA. This CDR3 is CSVAFSRDSYEQYF. The DNA of the CDR3 is TGCAGCGTTGCTTTCTCAAGGGATAGCTACGAGCAGTACTTC.

J is TRBJ1-6 and V is TRBV4-2; D not resolved. There are 11 residues in the CDR3. The V end was cut by 5 bases, the J end by 14 bases, with 10 bases between. CDR1 is LGHNA and CDR2 is YNFKEQ in the germline V gene. CDR3 residues: CASSTGRALHF. DNA of the CDR3: TGTGCCAGCAGCACCGGACGGGCCCTCCACTTT.

This chain connects TRBV6-6 to TRBJ2-7; D uncertain. This CDR3 is 12 amino acids long. Trimming took off 5 bases at V and 1 base at J, with 6 bases between the two ends. Germline V gene lookup returns CDR1 MNHNY and CDR2 SVGAGI (reference sequence). The CDR3 is CASSPRSYEQYF. Here the CDR3 DNA reads TGTGCCAGCAGTCCCCGATCCTACGAGCAGTACTTC.

This chain links TRBV6-1 with TRBJ1-1; weak D call: TRBD1 (5 bases). This CDR3 comprises 15 residues. Germline V lookup: CDR1 MNHNS, CDR2 SASEGT. Trimming took off 4 bases at V and 1 base at J, with 13 bases between the two ends. This CDR3 reads CASSARGTENTEAFF. In DNA form, the CDR3 reads TGTGCCAGCAGTGCAAGGGGAACCGAGAACACTGAAGCTTTCTTT.

The rearrangement joins TRBV7-2 to TRBJ2-5; D is unresolved. Matching the DNA end better, TRBJ2-7 makes the J call doubtful. The CDR3 is 12 amino acids. The germline V gene has CDR1 SGHTA and CDR2 FQGNSA. This chain's CDR3 is CASSPSSYEQYF. The CDR3 DNA sequence: TGTGCCAGCAGCCCGAGCTCCTACGAGCAGTACTTC.

V gene TRBV7-6 combines with J gene TRBJ1-5, with unresolved D. The CDR3 contains 12 residues. Germline V CDR1 and CDR2: SGHVS, FNYEAQ. The V end lost 1 base, the J end lost 6 bases, and 4 bases lay between the germline ends. The CDR3 here is CASSLEGQPQHF. The CDR3, as DNA: TGTGCCAGCAGCTTAGAGGGTCAGCCCCAGCATTTT.

The V call is TRBV12-5, the J call TRBJ2-7; no firm D call. CDR1 is LGHNT and CDR2 is FRNRAP in the germline V gene. CDR3 length equals 15 residues. V lost 3 bases, J lost 0 bases, and 12 bases lay in between. The CDR3 DNA sequence: TGTGCTAGTGGTTTACCTCCGGCAGCCTCCTACGAGCAGTACTTC. This translates into CASGLPPAASYEQYF. Complete variable domain (other parts from reference TRBV12-5 and TRBJ2-7): DARVTQTPRHKVTEMGQEVTMRCQPILGHNTVFWYRQTMMQGLELLAYFRNRAPLDDSGMPKDRFSAEMPDATLATLKIQPSEPRDSAVYFCASGLPPAASYEQYFGPGTRLTVT.

The rearrangement joins TRBV6-4 to TRBJ1-6; no clear D gene. The CDR3 has 14 residues. Germline assignment: CDR1 MRHNA and CDR2 SNTAGT. The V and J ends lost 2 bases and 5 bases respectively, with 7 bases between them. The CDR3 region has the DNA TGTGCCAGCAGTGACGGACCGAATAATTCACCCCTCCACTTT. It is translated as CASSDGPNNSPLHF.

This chain uses TRBV14 with TRBJ1-1; perhaps TRBD1 as D (5 bases). Trimming left V 4 bases short and J 5 bases short, with 17 bases between. The germline V gene has CDR1 SGHDN and CDR2 FVKESK. The CDR3 runs to 15 residues. The DNA for the CDR3 is TGTGCCAGCAGCCCCTCGGGCAGGGTAGGAACTGAAGCTTTCTTT. Translating it yields CASSPSGRVGTEAFF.